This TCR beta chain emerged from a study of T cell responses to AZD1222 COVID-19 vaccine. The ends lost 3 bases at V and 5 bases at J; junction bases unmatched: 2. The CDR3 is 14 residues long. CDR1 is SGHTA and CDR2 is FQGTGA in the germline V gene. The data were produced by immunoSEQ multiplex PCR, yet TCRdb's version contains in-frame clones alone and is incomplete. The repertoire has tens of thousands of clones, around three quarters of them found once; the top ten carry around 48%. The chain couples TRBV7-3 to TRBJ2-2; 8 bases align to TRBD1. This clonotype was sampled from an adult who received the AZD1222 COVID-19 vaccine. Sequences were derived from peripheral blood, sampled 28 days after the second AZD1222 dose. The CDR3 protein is CASSFTGGTGELFF. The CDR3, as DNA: TGTGCCAGCAGCTTTACAGGGGGTACCGGGGAGCTGTTTTTT.